These 31 T cell receptor beta chains were all obtained from the same sample, sequenced in a study of blood T cell repertoires in COVID-19. Only in-frame clones appear in the TCRdb table, and some are missing; sequencing was by immunoSEQ multiplex PCR. The sample carries some 190,000 clones, about 85% recorded once. The sample was peripheral blood. These receptors originate from a person aged 70 to 85 with COVID-19, enrolled during active disease.

The CDR3 here is CASSPGGENSGNTIYF. The DNA of the CDR3 is TGTGCCAGCAGTCCCGGGGGGGAAAACTCTGGAAACACCATATATTTT. The chain employs TRBV28 and TRBJ1-3; possibly TRBD1 for D (5 bases). The germline V gene has CDR1 MDHEN and CDR2 SYDVKM. V dropped 5 bases and J dropped 0 bases, with 14 bases sitting between them. The CDR3 runs 16 residues.

This clone occurred once. The rearrangement uses TRBV9 and TRBJ1-1, with 8 bases identical to TRBD1. CDR1 is SGDLS, CDR2 YYNGEE, per germline. J lost 4 bases, V lost 3 bases, and 14 bases had no gene match. The CDR3 has 17 residues. CDR3 nucleotide sequence: TGTGCCAGCAGCGAGGAGACAGGGGCGGCCGTGGGCACTGAAGCTTTCTTT. Encoded protein: CASSEETGAAVGTEAFF. Using reference TRBV9 and TRBJ1-1 for the parts outside the CDR3, the full variable domain is DSGVTQTPKHLITATGQRVTLRCSPRSGDLSVYWYQQSLDQGLQFLIQYYNGEERAKGNILERFSAQQFPDLHSELNLSSLELGDSALYFCASSEETGAAVGTEAFFGQGTRLTVV.

The chain uses TRBV27 and TRBJ2-3; 7 bases align to TRBD1. Looked up from germline, CDR1 is MNHEY and CDR2 is SMNVEV (reference sequence). V shed 6 bases, J shed 4 bases, and the junction held 10 bases outside the gene matches. The CDR3 sequence is 15 residues long. CDR3 loop: CASSVGDRTADTQYF. The CDR3 nucleotides read TGTGCCAGCAGCGTAGGGGACAGAACTGCAGATACGCAGTATTTT.

V is TRBV10-3 and J is TRBJ2-7; 14 nucleotides line up with TRBD2. V was pared by 5 bases and J by 5 bases, with 8 bases of the junction left unmatched. CDR3 length: 16 amino acids. CDR1 and CDR2 from the germline V gene are ENHRY and SYGVKD. This CDR3 reads CAISMTSGGARNEQYF. The DNA for the CDR3 is TGTGCCATCAGTATGACTAGCGGGGGGGCGAGGAACGAGCAGTACTTC.

V gene TRBV11-3 combines with J gene TRBJ1-1; 7 bases are a match to TRBD1. The CDR3 has 15 residues. Germline-derived CDR1 and CDR2 are SGHNT and YENEEA. After removal of 5 bases from V and 2 bases from J, the junction contained 8 bases not matched to a gene. In nucleotides, the CDR3 is TGTGCCAGCAGCAAAACCCAGGGGGGAAACACTGAAGCTTTCTTT. Its protein is CASSKTQGGNTEAFF.

The rearrangement links TRBV7-9 to TRBJ2-7, with TRBD2 identical over 7 bases. The CDR3 has 17 residues. V dropped 4 bases and J dropped 0; count of bases not matched to a gene: 12. Germline loops: CDR1 SEHNR, CDR2 FQNEAQ (reference sequence). The DNA for the CDR3 is TGTGCCAGCAGCTCCAACCGAAGACTAGCCCCCTCCTACGAGCAGTACTTC. Protein: CASSSNRRLAPSYEQYF.

This clone was picked up one time. The chain combines TRBV24-1 with TRBJ2-3, with TRBD2 identical over 7 bases. Germline trimming cut 6 bases from V and 2 bases from J; bases unmatched to any gene: 4. In germline, CDR1 is KGHDR, CDR2 SFDVKD. This CDR3 is built from 14 residues. CDR3 protein: CATSPSGITDTQYF. CDR3 coding DNA: TGTGCCACCAGTCCTAGCGGAATCACAGATACGCAGTATTTT.

The chain is built from TRBV7-3 and TRBJ2-2; D is possibly TRBD2 (6 bases). The CDR3 is 16 residues long. Trimming removed 2 bases from V and 6 bases from J, with 16 bases in between. Germline V lookup: CDR1 SGHTA, CDR2 FQGTGA. CDR3 protein: CASSLDGTPLPGELFF. The CDR3 bases are TGTGCCAGCAGCTTAGACGGGACTCCTCTGCCCGGGGAGCTGTTTTTT. Combining the CDR3 with reference TRBV7-3 and TRBJ2-2 gives the whole variable domain GAGVSQTPSNKVTEKGKYVELRCDPISGHTALYWYRQSLGQGPEFLIYFQGTGAADDSGLPNDRFFAVRPEGSVSTLKIQRTERGDSAVYLCASSLDGTPLPGELFFGEGSRLTVL.

This rearrangement joins TRBV11-1 to TRBJ2-7; 11 positions agree with TRBD2. Germline V gene lookup returns CDR1 SGHAT and CDR2 FQDESV (reference sequence). This CDR3 region has 16 residues. The V and J ends lost 4 bases and 2 bases, in that order; junction bases with no gene match: 7. CDR3 sequence: CASSSQTSGVAYEQYF. The CDR3 DNA sequence: TGTGCCAGCAGCTCACAGACTAGCGGGGTGGCCTACGAGCAGTACTTC.

The gene calls are TRBV7-2 and TRBJ2-2; TRBD1 agrees at 9 bases. The J segment lost 1 base and the V segment lost 1 base, leaving 10 bases of the junction unmatched. Germline CDR1 and CDR2: SGHTA and FQGNSA. The CDR3 covers 19 residues. The CDR3 region is CASSLVPLQGALNTGELFF. DNA of the CDR3: TGTGCCAGCAGCTTAGTCCCTCTACAGGGGGCCTTGAACACCGGGGAGCTGTTTTTT.

The CDR3 region has the DNA TGTGCCAGCAGTTCCCTATTGGGACAGGGGAACACCGGGGAGCTGTTTTTT. Protein sequence: CASSSLLGQGNTGELFF. The chain joins TRBV27 to TRBJ2-2; 9 nucleotides line up with TRBD1. CDR3 length: 17 residues. Germline loops: CDR1 MNHEY, CDR2 SMNVEV (reference sequence). V gave up 4 bases and J gave up 1 base; unmatched junction bases: 7.

The chain uses TRBV9 and TRBJ1-1, with D tentatively TRBD1 (6 bases). Trimming cost V 0 bases and J 9 bases, with 15 bases left between them. Germline V gene data show CDR1 as SGDLS and CDR2 as YYNGEE. The CDR3 extends over 14 amino acids. The CDR3 protein is CASSVGSTGTKAFF. The CDR3, as DNA: TGTGCCAGCAGCGTAGGGTCGACAGGAACTAAAGCTTTCTTT.

V gene TRBV5-5 combines with J gene TRBJ2-2; 10 positions match TRBD2. J gave up 2 bases and V 2 bases, and 3 bases lay outside the gene matches. This CDR3 contains 16 residues. Germline loops: CDR1 SGHKS, CDR2 YYEKEE (reference sequence). In nucleotides, the CDR3 is TGTGCCAGCAGCTTTACTAGCGGGGCTAACACCGGGGAGCTGTTTTTT. Translating it yields CASSFTSGANTGELFF.

The CDR3 region is CASGIEQFF. The CDR3 bases are TGTGCCAGTGGCATTGAGCAGTTCTTC. The V and J genes are TRBV19 and TRBJ2-1; D unclear. V was trimmed by 8 bases and J by 9 bases, leaving 5 bases between them. This CDR3 region has 9 residues. The germline CDR1 and CDR2 sequences are LNHDA and SQIVND (reference sequence).

The rearrangement uses TRBV20-1 and TRBJ1-4; possibly TRBD1 for D (6 bases). Per germline, CDR1 DFQATT and CDR2 SNEGSKA (reference sequence). V was pared by 3 bases and J by 8 bases, with 13 bases between. The CDR3 spans 13 residues. Here the CDR3 reads CSASTPGVEKLFF. Here the CDR3 DNA reads TGCAGTGCTAGTACCCCAGGGGTGGAAAAACTGTTTTTT.

This sequence joins TRBV7-3 and TRBJ2-2; TRBD1 matches at 8 bases. The V and J ends lost 5 bases and 5 bases, in that order; junction bases with no gene match: 10. Germline loops: CDR1 SGHTA, CDR2 FQGTGA. CDR3 length: 16 residues. CDR3 sequence: CASSPRGPWGTGELFF. DNA for the CDR3: TGTGCCAGCAGCCCCAGGGGGCCTTGGGGTACCGGGGAGCTGTTTTTT.

This clone was detected a few times. This chain uses TRBV6-1 with TRBJ1-5; D might be TRBD1 (6 bases). V was clipped by 2 bases and J by 7 bases, with 15 bases between them. CDR3 length: 15 amino acids. The germline V gene has CDR1 MNHNS and CDR2 SASEGT. In DNA form, the CDR3 reads TGTGCCAGCAGTGAATCCGGGGCAGGGGACCAGCCCCAGCATTTT. Translating it yields CASSESGAGDQPQHF.

CDR3 nucleotide sequence: TGTGCCAGCAGGGGTCGGGGGGGGTCCTACGAGCAGTACTTC. This gives the protein CASRGRGGSYEQYF. The chain uses TRBV6-5 and TRBJ2-7; 8 bases align to TRBD2. Germline loops: CDR1 MNHEY, CDR2 SVGAGI. This CDR3 has 14 residues. Trimming took 6 bases from V and 1 from J; bases not matched to a gene: 5.

The chain links TRBV30 to TRBJ2-1, with 8 bases lining up with TRBD1. Unmatched junction bases numbered 10, after V lost 5 bases and J lost 7 bases. This CDR3 is built from 14 residues. The germline gives CDR1 GTSNPN, CDR2 SVGIG (reference sequence). The chain's CDR3 is CAWGRGRLRNEQFF. In DNA, the CDR3 is TGTGCCTGGGGCAGGGGGCGCCTTAGAAATGAGCAGTTCTTC.

The chain joins TRBV5-4 to TRBJ1-6, with D tentatively TRBD1 (6 bases). This CDR3 contains 20 residues. V was cut by 0 bases and J by 0 bases, with 19 bases left in between. The V gene's germline CDR1 is SGHNT and CDR2 YYREEE (reference sequence). The CDR3 reads CASSLGRQVGASSYNSPLHF. CDR3 DNA sequence: TGTGCCAGCAGCTTGGGGCGACAGGTCGGGGCCAGCTCCTATAATTCACCCCTCCACTTT.

This chain joins TRBV28 and TRBJ1-2; 7 bases line up with TRBD1. Germline V gene sequence: CDR1 MDHEN, CDR2 SYDVKM. V lost 4 bases, J lost 4 bases, and 6 bases stayed unmatched. The CDR3 sequence is 14 residues long. CDR3: CASSSPDRTYGYTF. CDR3 DNA sequence: TGTGCCAGCAGTTCTCCGGACAGGACCTATGGCTACACCTTC.

This chain joins TRBV7-2 and TRBJ2-3; tentative D call: TRBD2 (6 bases). Germline-derived CDR1 and CDR2 are SGHTA and FQGNSA. Trimming cost V 4 bases and J 14 bases, with 25 bases left between them. The CDR3 is made up of 15 amino acids. The CDR3 reads CASSSRGGGGPERYF. CDR3 in DNA: TGTGCCAGCAGCTCCCGGGGTGGAGGAGGGCCGGAAAGGTATTTT.

The rearrangement joins TRBV19 to TRBJ2-1, with D perhaps matching TRBD1 (5 bases). This CDR3 has 11 residues. V lost 10 bases to trimming and J lost 9 bases, with 13 bases between them. CDR1 is LNHDA and CDR2 is SQIVND in the germline V gene (reference sequence). The CDR3 nucleotides read TGTGCCACCCAAGGGGATGTTGAGCAGTTCTTC. It encodes CATQGDVEQFF.

This rearrangement joins TRBV29-1 to TRBJ1-1; TRBD1 matches at 7 bases. Germline V lookup: CDR1 SQVTM, CDR2 ANQGSEA. This CDR3 spans 13 amino acids. The ends lost 5 bases at V and 4 bases at J; junction bases unmatched: 7. The CDR3 protein is CSVQQGRATEAFF. The CDR3 region has the DNA TGCAGCGTTCAACAGGGGCGCGCCACTGAAGCTTTCTTT.

This clone was found once. The chain carries TRBV19 and TRBJ1-1; no definite D call. Germline-derived CDR1 and CDR2 are LNHDA and SQIVND (reference sequence). The germline V and J ends were trimmed by 2 bases and 3 bases, with 7 bases remaining between them. This CDR3 is 13 amino acids long. The CDR3 loop reads CASSIQEHTEAFF. CDR3 nucleotides: TGTGCCAGTAGTATACAGGAACACACTGAAGCTTTCTTT.

The V and J genes are TRBV6-2 or TRBV6-3 and TRBJ1-5; TRBD1 agrees at 8 bases. CDR1 and CDR2 (germline): MNHEY, SVGEGT. CDR3 length equals 13 residues. Germline trimming cut 6 bases from V and 6 bases from J; bases unmatched to any gene: 4. The CDR3 DNA sequence: TGTGCCAGCAGCAGGGGGCGAGGTCAGCCCCAGCATTTT. Translated, it gives CASSRGRGQPQHF.

The V and J genes are TRBV2 and TRBJ2-1; 8 nucleotides line up with TRBD2. V shed 6 bases and J 5 bases; nucleotides not matched to a gene: 6. There are 14 residues in the CDR3. CDR1 and CDR2 from the germline V gene are SNHLY and FYNNEI. CDR3: CASRKRGKDNEQFF. The CDR3 region has the DNA TGTGCCAGCAGAAAGCGGGGGAAGGACAATGAGCAGTTCTTC.

V usage is TRBV6-6 and J usage is TRBJ1-2; D is ambiguous. V was shortened by 0 bases and J by 1 base, with 6 bases between the two germline ends. The V gene's germline CDR1 is MNHNY and CDR2 SVGAGI (reference sequence). The CDR3 extends over 14 amino acids. The CDR3 reads CASSYSGSNYGYTF. CDR3 DNA sequence: TGTGCCAGCAGTTACTCCGGGAGTAACTATGGCTACACCTTC.

This chain joins TRBV19 and TRBJ2-7; D is perhaps TRBD2 (6 bases). The ends were cut back, 4 bases at V and 3 bases at J, with 25 bases in the middle. This CDR3 has 18 amino acids. CDR1 is LNHDA and CDR2 is SQIVND in the germline V gene (reference sequence). CDR3 residues: CASSTPIFGDSPYYEQYF. CDR3 DNA sequence: TGTGCCAGTAGTACCCCCATTTTTGGGGACTCTCCGTACTACGAGCAGTACTTC. Variable domain in full (rest from reference TRBV19 and TRBJ2-7): DGGITQSPKYLFRKEGQNVTLSCEQNLNHDAMYWYRQDPGQGLRLIYYSQIVNDFQKGDIAEGYSVSREKKESFPLTVTSAQKNPTAFYLCASSTPIFGDSPYYEQYFGPGTRLTVT.

V and J are TRBV6-5 and TRBJ1-5, with 8 bases matching TRBD1. The CDR3 consists of 14 residues. With V trimmed by 1 base and J by 6 bases, 2 bases remained unmatched. Per germline, CDR1 MNHEY and CDR2 SVGAGI. CDR3 residues: CASSYLDRVQPQHF. Written as DNA, the CDR3 is TGTGCCAGCAGTTACTTGGACAGGGTTCAGCCCCAGCATTTT.

CDR3 region: CASSQTGISNQPQHF. CDR3 DNA sequence: TGTGCCAGCAGTCAAACAGGGATTAGCAATCAGCCCCAGCATTTT. V gene TRBV27 combines with J gene TRBJ1-5; tentative D call: TRBD1 (6 bases). Deletions cut 5 bases from V and 0 bases from J, with 11 bases between. This CDR3 is built from 15 residues. CDR1 and CDR2 (germline): MNHEY, SMNVEV (reference sequence).